The 6 T cell receptor beta chains below all came from one sample that was sequenced in a study of control samples from healthy donors and cancer patients. The repertoire was sequenced with immunoSEQ multiplex PCR; TCRdb's copy has only in-frame clones and lacks some. Of 100,000 to 150,000 clones listed, 75% to 95% were seen once; the top ten hold roughly 2.6%. Sequencing was carried out using blood. The source of these receptors is a man aged 35 to 55 in good health.

The chain recombines TRBV7-9 with TRBJ1-4, with D possibly matching TRBD1 (5 bases). Trimming removed 1 base from V and 10 bases from J, with 13 bases in between. The CDR3 extends over 14 amino acids. The germline CDR1 and CDR2 sequences are SEHNR and FQNEAQ (reference sequence). The chain's CDR3 is CASSLDIQTGKLFF. The CDR3 bases are TGTGCCAGCAGCTTAGATATCCAAACAGGAAAACTGTTTTTT.

This chain links TRBV5-1 with TRBJ2-2; D is ambiguous. Germline CDR1 and CDR2: SGHRS and YFSETQ. This CDR3 contains 15 residues. Trimming left V 0 bases short and J 5 bases short, with 11 bases between. The CDR3 DNA sequence: TGCGCCAGCAGCTTGGCCTTTCGGGTAACCGGGGAGCTGTTTTTT. This gives the protein CASSLAFRVTGELFF.

The V call is TRBV5-1, the J call TRBJ1-6; 8 bases match TRBD1. The CDR3 has 16 amino acids. The V gene end was trimmed by 3 bases and the J gene end by 8 bases; junction bases not matched to a gene: 10. The V gene's germline CDR1 is SGHRS and CDR2 YFSETQ. CDR3 nucleotides: TGCGCCAGCAGCTGGAACCCGGGACAGGCTGATTCACCCCTCCACTTT. The encoded protein is CASSWNPGQADSPLHF. The whole variable domain, filled in from reference TRBV5-1 and TRBJ1-6, reads KAGVTQTPRYLIKTRGQQVTLSCSPISGHRSVSWYQQTPGQGLQFLFEYFSETQRNKGNFPGRFSGRQFSNSRSEMNVSTLELGDSALYLCASSWNPGQADSPLHFGNGTRLTVT.

V and J are TRBV18 and TRBJ2-1; possible D gene TRBD2, 6 bases. The germline V gene has CDR1 KGHSH and CDR2 LQKENI. With 4 bases removed from V and 0 bases from J, the gap between germline ends came to 10 bases. The CDR3 contains 15 residues. The CDR3 DNA reads TGTGCCAGCTCACGGGGACTCAGCTCCTACAATGAGCAGTTCTTC. Its protein is CASSRGLSSYNEQFF.

In the case of this clone: One end of the junction is discordant with germline, which a read error may explain. This chain uses TRBV19 with TRBJ2-2; D is possibly TRBD2 (7 bases). Germline V gene data show CDR1 as LNHDA and CDR2 as SQIVND (reference sequence). CDR3 length equals 16 residues. Here the CDR3 DNA reads TGTGCCAGTAGTGGGCAGGGAGGGGGGATACACCGGGGAGCTGTTTTT. Amino acids: CASSGQGGGIHRGAVF.

V usage is TRBV7-3 and J usage is TRBJ2-3, with 7 bases fitting TRBD2. The germline CDR1 and CDR2 sequences are SGHTA and FQGTGA. The J segment lost 5 bases and the V segment lost 2 bases, leaving 4 bases of the junction unmatched. The CDR3 is made up of 14 amino acids. Here the CDR3 reads CASSLGLAVDTQYF. The DNA for the CDR3 is TGTGCCAGCAGCTTAGGCCTAGCGGTAGATACGCAGTATTTT.